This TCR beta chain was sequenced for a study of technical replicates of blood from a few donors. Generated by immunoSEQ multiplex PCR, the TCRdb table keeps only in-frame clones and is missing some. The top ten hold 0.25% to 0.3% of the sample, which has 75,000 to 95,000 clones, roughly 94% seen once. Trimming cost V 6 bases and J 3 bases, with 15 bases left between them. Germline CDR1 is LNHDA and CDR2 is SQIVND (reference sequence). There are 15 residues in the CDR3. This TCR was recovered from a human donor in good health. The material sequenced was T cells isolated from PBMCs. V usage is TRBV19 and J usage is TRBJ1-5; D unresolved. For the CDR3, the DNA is TGTGCCAGTAGGACTGAGCGGTCTTCCAATCAGCCCCAGCATTTT. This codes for CASRTERSSNQPQHF.